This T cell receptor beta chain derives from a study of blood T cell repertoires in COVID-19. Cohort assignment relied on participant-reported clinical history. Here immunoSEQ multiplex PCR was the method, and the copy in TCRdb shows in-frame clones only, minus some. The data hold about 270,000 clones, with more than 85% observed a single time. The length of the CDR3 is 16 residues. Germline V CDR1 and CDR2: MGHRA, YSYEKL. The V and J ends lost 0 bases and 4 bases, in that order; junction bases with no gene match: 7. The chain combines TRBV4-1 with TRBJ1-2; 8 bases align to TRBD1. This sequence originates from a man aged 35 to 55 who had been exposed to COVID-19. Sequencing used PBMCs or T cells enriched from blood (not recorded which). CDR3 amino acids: CASSQDRTGRIYGYTF. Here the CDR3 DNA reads TGCGCCAGCAGCCAAGATAGGACAGGGAGGATCTATGGCTACACCTTC.